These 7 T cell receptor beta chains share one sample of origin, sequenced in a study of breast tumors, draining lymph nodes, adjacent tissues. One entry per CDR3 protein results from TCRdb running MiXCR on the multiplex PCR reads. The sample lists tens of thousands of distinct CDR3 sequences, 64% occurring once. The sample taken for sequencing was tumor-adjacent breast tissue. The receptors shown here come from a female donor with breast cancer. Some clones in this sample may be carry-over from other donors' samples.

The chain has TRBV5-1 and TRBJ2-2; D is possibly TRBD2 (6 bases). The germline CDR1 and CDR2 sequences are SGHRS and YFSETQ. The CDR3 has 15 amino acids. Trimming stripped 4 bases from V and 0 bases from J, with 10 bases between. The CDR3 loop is CASSQGTSNTGELFF. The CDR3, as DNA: TGCGCCAGCAGCCAAGGGACTTCGAACACCGGGGAGCTGTTTTTT.

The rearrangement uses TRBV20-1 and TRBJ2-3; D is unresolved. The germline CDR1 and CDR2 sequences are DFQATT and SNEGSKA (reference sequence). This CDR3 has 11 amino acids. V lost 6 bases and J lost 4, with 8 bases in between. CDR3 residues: CSARYADTQYF. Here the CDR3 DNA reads TGCAGTGCGAGGTACGCAGATACGCAGTATTTT.

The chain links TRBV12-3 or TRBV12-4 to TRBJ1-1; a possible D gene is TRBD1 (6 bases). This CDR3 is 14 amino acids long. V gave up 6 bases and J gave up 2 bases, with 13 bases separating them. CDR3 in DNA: TGTGCCAGCAGATCACAGGGAAGAAACACTGAAGCTTTCTTT. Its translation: CASRSQGRNTEAFF.

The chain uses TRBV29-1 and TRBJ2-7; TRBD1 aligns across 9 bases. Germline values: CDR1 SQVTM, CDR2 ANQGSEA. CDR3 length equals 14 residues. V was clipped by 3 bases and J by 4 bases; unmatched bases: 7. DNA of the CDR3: TGCAGCGTTGAGGACAGGGGCCTTGGGTACGAGCAGTACTTC. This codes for CSVEDRGLGYEQYF.

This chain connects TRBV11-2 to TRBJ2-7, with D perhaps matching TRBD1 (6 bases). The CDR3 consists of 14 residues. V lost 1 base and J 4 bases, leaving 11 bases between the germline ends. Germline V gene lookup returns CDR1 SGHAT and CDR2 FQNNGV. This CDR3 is CASSLGTGRYEQYF. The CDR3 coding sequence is TGTGCCAGCAGCTTAGGCACAGGGCGGTACGAGCAGTACTTC.

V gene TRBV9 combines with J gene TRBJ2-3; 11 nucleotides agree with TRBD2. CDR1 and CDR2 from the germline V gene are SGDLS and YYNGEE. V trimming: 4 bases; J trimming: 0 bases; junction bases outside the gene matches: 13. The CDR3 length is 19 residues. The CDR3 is CASSPILAGGKTSTDTQYF. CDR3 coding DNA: TGTGCCAGCAGCCCTATTCTAGCGGGGGGAAAAACTAGCACAGATACGCAGTATTTT.

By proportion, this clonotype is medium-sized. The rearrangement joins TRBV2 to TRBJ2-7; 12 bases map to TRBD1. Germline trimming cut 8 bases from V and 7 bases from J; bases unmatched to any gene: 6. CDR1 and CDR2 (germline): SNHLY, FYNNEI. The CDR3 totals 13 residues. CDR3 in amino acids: CASAGQGALEQYF. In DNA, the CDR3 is TGTGCCAGCGCGGGACAGGGGGCGCTTGAGCAGTACTTC.